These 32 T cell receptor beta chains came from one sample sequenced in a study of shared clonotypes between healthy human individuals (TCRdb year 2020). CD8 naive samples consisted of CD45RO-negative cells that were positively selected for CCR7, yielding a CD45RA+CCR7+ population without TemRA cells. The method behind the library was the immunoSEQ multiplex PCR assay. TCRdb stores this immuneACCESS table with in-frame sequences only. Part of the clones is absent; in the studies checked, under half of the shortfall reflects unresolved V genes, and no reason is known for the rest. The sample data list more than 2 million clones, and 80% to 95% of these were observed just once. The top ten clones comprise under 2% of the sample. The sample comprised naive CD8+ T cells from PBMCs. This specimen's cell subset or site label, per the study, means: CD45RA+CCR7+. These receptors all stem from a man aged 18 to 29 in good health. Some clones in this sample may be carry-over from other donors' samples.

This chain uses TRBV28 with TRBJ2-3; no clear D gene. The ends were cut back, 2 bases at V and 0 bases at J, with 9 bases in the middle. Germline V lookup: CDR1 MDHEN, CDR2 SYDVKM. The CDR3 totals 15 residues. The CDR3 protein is CASSLVGSSTDTQYF. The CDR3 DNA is TGTGCCAGCAGTTTAGTCGGTTCTAGCACAGATACGCAGTATTTT.

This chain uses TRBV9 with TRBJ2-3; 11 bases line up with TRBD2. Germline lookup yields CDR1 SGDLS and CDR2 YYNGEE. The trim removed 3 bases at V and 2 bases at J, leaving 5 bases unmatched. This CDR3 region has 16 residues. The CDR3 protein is CASSAIAGGPTDTQYF. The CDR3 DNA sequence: TGTGCCAGCAGCGCGATAGCGGGAGGGCCCACAGATACGCAGTATTTT.

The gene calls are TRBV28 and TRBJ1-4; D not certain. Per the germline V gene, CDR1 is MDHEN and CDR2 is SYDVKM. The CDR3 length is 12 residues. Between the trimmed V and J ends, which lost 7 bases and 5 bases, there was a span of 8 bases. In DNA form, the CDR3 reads TGTGCCAGCACCTTGGAGAATGAAAAACTGTTTTTT. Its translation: CASTLENEKLFF.

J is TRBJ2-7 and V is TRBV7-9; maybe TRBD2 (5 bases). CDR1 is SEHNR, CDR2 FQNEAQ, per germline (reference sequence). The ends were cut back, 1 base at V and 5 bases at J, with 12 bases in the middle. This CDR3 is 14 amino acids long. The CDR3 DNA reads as TGTGCCAGCAGCTTAGGGCTAGCTTTAAACGAGCAGTACTTC. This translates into CASSLGLALNEQYF.

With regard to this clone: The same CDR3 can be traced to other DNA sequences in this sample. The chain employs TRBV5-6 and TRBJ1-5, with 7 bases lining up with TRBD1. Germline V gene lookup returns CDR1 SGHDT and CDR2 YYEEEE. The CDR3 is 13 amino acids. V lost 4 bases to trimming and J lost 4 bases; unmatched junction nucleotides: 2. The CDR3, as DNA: TGTGCCAGCAGCCCAGGGGGAAATCAGCCCCAGCATTTT. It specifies CASSPGGNQPQHF. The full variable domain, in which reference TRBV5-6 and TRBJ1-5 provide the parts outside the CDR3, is DAGVTQSPTHLIKTRGQQVTLRCSPKSGHDTVSWYQQALGQGPQFIFQYYEEEERQRGNFPDRFSGHQFPNYSSELNVNALLLGDSALYLCASSPGGNQPQHFGDGTRLSIL.

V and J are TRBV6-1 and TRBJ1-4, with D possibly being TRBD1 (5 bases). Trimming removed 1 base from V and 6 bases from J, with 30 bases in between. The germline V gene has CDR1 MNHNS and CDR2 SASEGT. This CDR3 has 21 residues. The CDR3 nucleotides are TGTGCCAGCAGTGAAGAGAAGGGGCGACCCCAAACTGCAACTGCGTATGAAAAACTGTTTTTT. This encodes CASSEEKGRPQTATAYEKLFF.

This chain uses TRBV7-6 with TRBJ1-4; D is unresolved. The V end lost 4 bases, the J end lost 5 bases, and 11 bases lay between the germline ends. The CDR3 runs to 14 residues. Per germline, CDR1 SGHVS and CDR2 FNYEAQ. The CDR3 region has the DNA TGTGCCAGCAGCTCCAAGGTCATCAATGAAAAACTGTTTTTT. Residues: CASSSKVINEKLFF.

CDR3 nucleotide sequence: TGTGCCAGCAGCTCCAATAGCGGGAGGCGGAACGGGGAGCTGTTTTTT. Protein sequence: CASSSNSGRRNGELFF. The genes are TRBV7-9 and TRBJ2-2; 10 nucleotides align to TRBD2. Germline-derived CDR1 and CDR2 are SEHNR and FQNEAQ (reference sequence). J lost 7 bases, V lost 4 bases, and 9 bases had no gene match. The CDR3 loop spans 16 amino acids.

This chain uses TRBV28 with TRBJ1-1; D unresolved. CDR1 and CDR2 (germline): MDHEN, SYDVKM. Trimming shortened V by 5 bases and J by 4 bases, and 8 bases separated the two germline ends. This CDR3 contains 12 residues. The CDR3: CASSQTLTEAFF. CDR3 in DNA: TGTGCCAGCAGTCAGACACTCACTGAAGCTTTCTTT. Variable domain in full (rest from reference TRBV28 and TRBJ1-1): DVKVTQSSRYLVKRTGEKVFLECVQDMDHENMFWYRQDPGLGLRLIYFSYDVKMKEKGDIPEGYSVSREKKERFSLILESASTNQTSMYLCASSQTLTEAFFGQGTRLTVV.

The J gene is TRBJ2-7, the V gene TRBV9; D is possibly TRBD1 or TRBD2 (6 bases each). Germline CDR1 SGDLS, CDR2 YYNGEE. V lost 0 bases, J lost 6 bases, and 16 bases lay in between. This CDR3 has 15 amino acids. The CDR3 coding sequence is TGTGCCAGCAGCGTAGATGGGGGGCACCCCTCCGAGCAGTACTTC. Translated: CASSVDGGHPSEQYF. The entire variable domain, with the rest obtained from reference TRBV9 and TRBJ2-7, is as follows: DSGVTQTPKHLITATGQRVTLRCSPRSGDLSVYWYQQSLDQGLQFLIQYYNGEERAKGNILERFSAQQFPDLHSELNLSSLELGDSALYFCASSVDGGHPSEQYFGPGTRLTVT.

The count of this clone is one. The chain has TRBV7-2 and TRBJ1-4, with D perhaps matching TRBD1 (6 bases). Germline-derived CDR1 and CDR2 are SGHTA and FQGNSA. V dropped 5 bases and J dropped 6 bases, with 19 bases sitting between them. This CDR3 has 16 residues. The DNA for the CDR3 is TGTGCCAGCAGCCCCCTCCCCACAGGGACGTATGAAAAACTGTTTTTT. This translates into CASSPLPTGTYEKLFF. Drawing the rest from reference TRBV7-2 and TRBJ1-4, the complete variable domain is GAGVSQSPSNKVTEKGKDVELRCDPISGHTALYWYRQSLGQGLEFLIYFQGNSAPDKSGLPSDRFSAERTGGSVSTLTIQRTQQEDSAVYLCASSPLPTGTYEKLFFGSGTQLSVL.

In nucleotides, the CDR3 is TGTGCCAGCAGCTTGGGAGGGTTTGGTTACGAGCAGTACTTC. It specifies CASSLGGFGYEQYF. This sequence joins TRBV5-4 and TRBJ2-7; the D gene is possibly TRBD2 (5 bases). Germline CDR1 is SGHNT and CDR2 is YYREEE (reference sequence). The CDR3 sequence is 14 residues long. Trimming took off 0 bases at V and 4 bases at J, with 11 bases between the two ends.

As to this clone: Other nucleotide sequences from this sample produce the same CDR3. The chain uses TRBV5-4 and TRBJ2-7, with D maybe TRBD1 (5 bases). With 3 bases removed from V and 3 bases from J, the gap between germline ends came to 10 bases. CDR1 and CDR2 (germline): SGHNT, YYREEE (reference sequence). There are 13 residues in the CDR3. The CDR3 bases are TGTGCCAGCAGCTGGGGCAGAGGCTACGAGCAGTACTTC. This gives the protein CASSWGRGYEQYF.

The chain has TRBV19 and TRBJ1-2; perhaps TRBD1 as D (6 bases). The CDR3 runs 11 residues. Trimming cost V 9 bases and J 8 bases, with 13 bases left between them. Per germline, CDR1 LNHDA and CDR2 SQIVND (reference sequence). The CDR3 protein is CASSQGQGYTF. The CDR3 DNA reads TGTGCCAGCTCACAGGGTCAAGGCTACACCTTC. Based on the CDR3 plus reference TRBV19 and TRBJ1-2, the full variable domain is DGGITQSPKYLFRKEGQNVTLSCEQNLNHDAMYWYRQDPGQGLRLIYYSQIVNDFQKGDIAEGYSVSREKKESFPLTVTSAQKNPTAFYLCASSQGQGYTFGSGTRLTVV.

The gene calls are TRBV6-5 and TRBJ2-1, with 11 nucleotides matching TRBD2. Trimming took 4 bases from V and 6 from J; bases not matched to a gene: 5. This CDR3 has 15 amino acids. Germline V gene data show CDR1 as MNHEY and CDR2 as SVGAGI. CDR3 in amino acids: CASSSAGTSGNEQFF. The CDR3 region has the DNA TGTGCCAGCAGTTCCGCCGGGACTAGCGGCAATGAGCAGTTCTTC.

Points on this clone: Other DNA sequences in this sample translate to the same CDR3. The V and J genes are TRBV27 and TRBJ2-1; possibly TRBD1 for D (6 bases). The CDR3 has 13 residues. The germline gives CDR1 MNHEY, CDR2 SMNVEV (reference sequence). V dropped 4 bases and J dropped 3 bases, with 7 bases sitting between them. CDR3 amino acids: CASSWTVYNEQFF. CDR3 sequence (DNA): TGTGCCAGCAGTTGGACAGTCTACAATGAGCAGTTCTTC.

The CDR3 DNA is TGTGCCAGCAGCCACAGGGGGTTAGGTCAGCCCCAGCATTTT. Encoded protein: CASSHRGLGQPQHF. V gene TRBV5-8 combines with J gene TRBJ1-5, with 8 positions matching TRBD1. Trimming took 4 bases from V and 6 from J; bases not matched to a gene: 6. Germline V gives CDR1 SGHTS, CDR2 YDEGEE. CDR3 length equals 14 residues.

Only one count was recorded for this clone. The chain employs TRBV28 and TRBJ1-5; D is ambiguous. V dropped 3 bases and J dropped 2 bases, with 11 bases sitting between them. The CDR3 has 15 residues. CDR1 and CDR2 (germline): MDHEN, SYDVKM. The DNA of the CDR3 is TGTGCCAGCAGTTTGGACCGGACGGGCAATCAGCCCCAGCATTTT. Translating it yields CASSLDRTGNQPQHF.

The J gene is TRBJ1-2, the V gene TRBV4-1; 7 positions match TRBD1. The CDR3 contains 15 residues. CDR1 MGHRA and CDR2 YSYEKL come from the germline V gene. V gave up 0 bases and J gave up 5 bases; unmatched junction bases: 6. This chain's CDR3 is CASSQEADRDYGYTF. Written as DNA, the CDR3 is TGCGCCAGCAGCCAAGAAGCTGACAGGGATTATGGCTACACCTTC.

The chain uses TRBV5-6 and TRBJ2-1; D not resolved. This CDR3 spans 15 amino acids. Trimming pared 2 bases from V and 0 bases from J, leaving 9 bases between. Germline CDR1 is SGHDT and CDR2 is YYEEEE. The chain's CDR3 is CASSLGTSSYNEQFF. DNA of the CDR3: TGTGCCAGCAGCTTAGGAACGAGCTCCTACAATGAGCAGTTCTTC. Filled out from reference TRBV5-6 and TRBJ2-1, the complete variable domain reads DAGVTQSPTHLIKTRGQQVTLRCSPKSGHDTVSWYQQALGQGPQFIFQYYEEEERQRGNFPDRFSGHQFPNYSSELNVNALLLGDSALYLCASSLGTSSYNEQFFGPGTRLTVL.

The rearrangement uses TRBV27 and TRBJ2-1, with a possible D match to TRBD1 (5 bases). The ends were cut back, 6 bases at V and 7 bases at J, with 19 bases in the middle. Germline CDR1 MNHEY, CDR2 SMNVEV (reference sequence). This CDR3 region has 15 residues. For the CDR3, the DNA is TGTGCCAGCAGCCTGGGGCCCACTCCGAGGAATGAGCAGTTCTTC. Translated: CASSLGPTPRNEQFF.

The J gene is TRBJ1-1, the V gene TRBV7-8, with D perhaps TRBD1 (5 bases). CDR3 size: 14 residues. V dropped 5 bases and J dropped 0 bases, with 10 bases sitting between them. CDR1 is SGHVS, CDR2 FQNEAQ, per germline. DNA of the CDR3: TGTGCCAGCAGCCTGATGGGGGTGAACACTGAAGCTTTCTTT. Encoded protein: CASSLMGVNTEAFF.

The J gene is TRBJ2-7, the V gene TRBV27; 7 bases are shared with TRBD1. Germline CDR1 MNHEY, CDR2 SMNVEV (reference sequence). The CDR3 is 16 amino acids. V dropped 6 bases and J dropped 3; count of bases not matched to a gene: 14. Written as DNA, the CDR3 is TGTGCCAGCAGCCCTCAGTTGGGGACAGCCTTCTACGAGCAGTACTTC. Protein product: CASSPQLGTAFYEQYF.

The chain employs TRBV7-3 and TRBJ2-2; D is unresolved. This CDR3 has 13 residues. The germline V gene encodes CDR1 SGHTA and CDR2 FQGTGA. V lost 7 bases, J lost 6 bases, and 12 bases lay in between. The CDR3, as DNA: TGTGCCAGCACCCATATCGGCTCCGGGGAGCTGTTTTTT. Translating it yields CASTHIGSGELFF.

CDR3 protein: CASSEIVNEQFF. The CDR3 nucleotides are TGTGCCAGCAGTGAAATCGTCAATGAGCAGTTCTTC. This rearrangement joins TRBV2 to TRBJ2-1; no clear D gene. The CDR3 spans 12 residues. Germline V lookup: CDR1 SNHLY, CDR2 FYNNEI. The V and J ends lost 2 bases and 6 bases respectively, with 5 bases between them.

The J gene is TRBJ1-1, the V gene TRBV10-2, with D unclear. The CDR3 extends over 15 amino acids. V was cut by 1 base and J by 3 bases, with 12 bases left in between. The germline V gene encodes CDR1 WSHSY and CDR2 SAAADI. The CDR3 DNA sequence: TGCGCCAGCAGTGAGTATCGGGCCATACACACTGAAGCTTTCTTT. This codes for CASSEYRAIHTEAFF.

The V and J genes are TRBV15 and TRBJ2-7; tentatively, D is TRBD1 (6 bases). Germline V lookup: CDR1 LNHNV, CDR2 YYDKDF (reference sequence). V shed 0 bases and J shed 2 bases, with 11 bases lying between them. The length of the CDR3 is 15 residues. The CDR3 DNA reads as TGTGCCACCAGCAGAGAAAGGGACACCACCTACGAGCAGTACTTC. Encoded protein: CATSRERDTTYEQYF.

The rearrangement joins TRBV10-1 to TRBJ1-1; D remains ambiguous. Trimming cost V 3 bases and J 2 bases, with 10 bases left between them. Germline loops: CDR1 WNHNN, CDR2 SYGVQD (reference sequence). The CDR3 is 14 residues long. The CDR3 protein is CASSDRGTNTEAFF. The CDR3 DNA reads TGCGCCAGCAGTGACCGAGGAACTAACACTGAAGCTTTCTTT.

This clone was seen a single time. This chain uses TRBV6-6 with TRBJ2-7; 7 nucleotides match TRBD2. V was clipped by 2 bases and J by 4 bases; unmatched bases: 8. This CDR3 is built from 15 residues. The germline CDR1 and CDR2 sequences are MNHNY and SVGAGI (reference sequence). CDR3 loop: CASSYAETSFYEQYF. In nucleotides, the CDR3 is TGTGCCAGCAGTTACGCCGAGACTAGCTTTTACGAGCAGTACTTC.

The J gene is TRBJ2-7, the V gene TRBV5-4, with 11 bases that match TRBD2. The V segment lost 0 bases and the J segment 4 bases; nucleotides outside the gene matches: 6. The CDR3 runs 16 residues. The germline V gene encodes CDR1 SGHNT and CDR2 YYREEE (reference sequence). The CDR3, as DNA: TGTGCCAGCAGCTTGGGGGAGGGACTAGCGGAATACGAGCAGTACTTC. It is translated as CASSLGEGLAEYEQYF.

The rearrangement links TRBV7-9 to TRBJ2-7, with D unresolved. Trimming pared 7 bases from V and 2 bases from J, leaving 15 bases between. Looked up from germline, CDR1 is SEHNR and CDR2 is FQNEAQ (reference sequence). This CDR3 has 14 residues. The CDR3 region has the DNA TGTGCCAGCACCCCCCCAGAACGGACCTACGAGCAGTACTTC. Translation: CASTPPERTYEQYF. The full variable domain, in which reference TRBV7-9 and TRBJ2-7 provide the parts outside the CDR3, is DTGVSQNPRHKITKRGQNVTFRCDPISEHNRLYWYRQTLGQGPEFLTYFQNEAQLEKSRLLSDRFSAERPKGSFSTLEIQRTEQGDSAMYLCASTPPERTYEQYFGPGTRLTVT.

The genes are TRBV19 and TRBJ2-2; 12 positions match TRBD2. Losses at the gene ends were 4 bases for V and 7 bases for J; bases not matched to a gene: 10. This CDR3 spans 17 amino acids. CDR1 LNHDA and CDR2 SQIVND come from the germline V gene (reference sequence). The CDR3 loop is CASSTRSSGRVGGELFF. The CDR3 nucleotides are TGTGCCAGTAGTACCCGCTCTAGCGGGAGGGTAGGCGGGGAGCTGTTTTTT.